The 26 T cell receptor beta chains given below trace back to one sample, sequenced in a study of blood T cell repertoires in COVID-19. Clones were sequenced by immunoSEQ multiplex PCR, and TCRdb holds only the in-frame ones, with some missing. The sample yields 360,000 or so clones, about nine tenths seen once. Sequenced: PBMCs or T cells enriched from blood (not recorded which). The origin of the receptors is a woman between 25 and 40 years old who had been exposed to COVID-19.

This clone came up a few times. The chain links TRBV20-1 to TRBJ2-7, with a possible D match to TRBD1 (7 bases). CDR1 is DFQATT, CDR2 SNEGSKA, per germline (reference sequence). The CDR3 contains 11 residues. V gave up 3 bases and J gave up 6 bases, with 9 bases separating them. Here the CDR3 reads CSASQGGEQYF. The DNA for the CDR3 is TGCAGTGCTAGTCAGGGGGGCGAGCAGTACTTC.

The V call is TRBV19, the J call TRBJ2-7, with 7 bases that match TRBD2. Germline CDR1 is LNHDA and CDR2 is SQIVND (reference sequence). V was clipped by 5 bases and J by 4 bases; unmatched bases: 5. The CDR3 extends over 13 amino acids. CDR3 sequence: CASSEAGPYEQYF. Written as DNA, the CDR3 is TGTGCCAGTAGTGAAGCGGGACCTTACGAGCAGTACTTC.

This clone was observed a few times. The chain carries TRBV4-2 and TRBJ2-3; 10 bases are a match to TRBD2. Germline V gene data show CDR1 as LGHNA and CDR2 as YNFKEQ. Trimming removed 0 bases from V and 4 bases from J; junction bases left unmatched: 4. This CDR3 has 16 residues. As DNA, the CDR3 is TGTGCCAGCAGCCAAGAAAGCGGGAGGGGCGCAGATACGCAGTATTTT. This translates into CASSQESGRGADTQYF.

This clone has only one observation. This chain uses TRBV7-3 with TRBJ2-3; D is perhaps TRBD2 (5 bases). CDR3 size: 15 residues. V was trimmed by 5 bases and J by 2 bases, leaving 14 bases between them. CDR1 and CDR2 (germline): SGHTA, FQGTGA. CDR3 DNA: TGTGCCAGCAGCGAAGGCTGGGGAGTCACAGATACGCAGTATTTT. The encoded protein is CASSEGWGVTDTQYF.

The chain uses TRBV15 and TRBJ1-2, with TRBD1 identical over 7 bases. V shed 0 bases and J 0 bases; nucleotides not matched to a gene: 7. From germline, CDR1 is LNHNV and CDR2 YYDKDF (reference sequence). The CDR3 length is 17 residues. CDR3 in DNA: TGTGCCACCAGCAGAGATGGGCTGCAGGGGGCTAACTATGGCTACACCTTC. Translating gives CATSRDGLQGANYGYTF.

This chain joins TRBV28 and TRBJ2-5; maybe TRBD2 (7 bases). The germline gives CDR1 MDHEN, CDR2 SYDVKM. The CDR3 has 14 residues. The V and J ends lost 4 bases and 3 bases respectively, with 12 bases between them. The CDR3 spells CASSSTGREETQYF. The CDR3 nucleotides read TGTGCCAGCAGTTCCACAGGGAGGGAAGAGACCCAGTACTTC.

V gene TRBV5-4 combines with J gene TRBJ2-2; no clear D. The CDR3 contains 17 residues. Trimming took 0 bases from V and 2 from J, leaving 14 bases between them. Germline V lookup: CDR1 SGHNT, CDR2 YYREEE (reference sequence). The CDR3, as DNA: TGTGCCAGCAGCTTGGTGCGTTTGCGCATCAACACCGGGGAGCTGTTTTTT. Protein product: CASSLVRLRINTGELFF.

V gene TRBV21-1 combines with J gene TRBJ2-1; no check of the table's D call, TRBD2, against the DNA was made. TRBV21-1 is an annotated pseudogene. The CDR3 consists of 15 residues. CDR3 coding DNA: TGTGCCAGCAGCCAGCGGGCAGGAAAAGGCAATGAGCAGTTCTTC. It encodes CASSQRAGKGNEQFF.

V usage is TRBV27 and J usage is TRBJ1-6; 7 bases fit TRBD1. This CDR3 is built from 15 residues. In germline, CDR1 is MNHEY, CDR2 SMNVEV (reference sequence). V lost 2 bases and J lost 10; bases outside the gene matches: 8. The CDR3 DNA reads TGTGCCAGCAGTTTAGGGGCAGGGGGAGGATCACCCCTCCACTTT. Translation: CASSLGAGGGSPLHF.

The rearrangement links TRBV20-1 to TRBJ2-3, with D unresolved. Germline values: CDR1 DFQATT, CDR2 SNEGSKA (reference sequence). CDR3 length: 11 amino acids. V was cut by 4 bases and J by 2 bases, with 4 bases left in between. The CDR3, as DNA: TGCAGTGCTAAACTCACAGATACGCAGTATTTT. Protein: CSAKLTDTQYF.

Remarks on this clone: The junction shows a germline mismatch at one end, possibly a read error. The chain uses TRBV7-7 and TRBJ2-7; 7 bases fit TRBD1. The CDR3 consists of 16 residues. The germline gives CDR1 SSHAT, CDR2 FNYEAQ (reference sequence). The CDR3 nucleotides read TGTGCTAGCAGCTTAGAATATACAGGGGCTTACAACGAGCAGTACTTC. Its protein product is CASSLEYTGAYNEQYF.

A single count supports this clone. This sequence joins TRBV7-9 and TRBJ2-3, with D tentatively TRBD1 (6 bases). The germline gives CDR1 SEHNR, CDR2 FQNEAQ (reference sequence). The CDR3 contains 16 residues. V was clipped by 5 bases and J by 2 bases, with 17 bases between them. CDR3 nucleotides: TGTGCCAGCAGCCAGCAGGGGACGGTGATCACAGATACGCAGTATTTT. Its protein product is CASSQQGTVITDTQYF.

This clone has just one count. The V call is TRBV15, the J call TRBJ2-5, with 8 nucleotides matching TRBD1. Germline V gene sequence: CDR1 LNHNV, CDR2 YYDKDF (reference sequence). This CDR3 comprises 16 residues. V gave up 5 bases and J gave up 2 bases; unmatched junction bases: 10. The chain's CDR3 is CATSLRRTGGQETQYF. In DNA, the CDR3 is TGTGCCACCAGCTTACGGAGAACAGGGGGTCAAGAGACCCAGTACTTC. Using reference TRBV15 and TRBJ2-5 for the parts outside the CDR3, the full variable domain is DAMVIQNPRYQVTQFGKPVTLSCSQTLNHNVMYWYQQKSSQAPKLLFHYYDKDFNNEADTPDNFQSRRPNTSFCFLDIRSPGLGDTAMYLCATSLRRTGGQETQYFGPGTRLLVL.

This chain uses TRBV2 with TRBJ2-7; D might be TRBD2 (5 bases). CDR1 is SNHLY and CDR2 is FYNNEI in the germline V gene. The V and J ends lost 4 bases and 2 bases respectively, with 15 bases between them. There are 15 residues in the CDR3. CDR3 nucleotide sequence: TGTGCCAGCAGTGGGGAGAGGGCGTCTACCTACGAGCAGTACTTC. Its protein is CASSGERASTYEQYF.

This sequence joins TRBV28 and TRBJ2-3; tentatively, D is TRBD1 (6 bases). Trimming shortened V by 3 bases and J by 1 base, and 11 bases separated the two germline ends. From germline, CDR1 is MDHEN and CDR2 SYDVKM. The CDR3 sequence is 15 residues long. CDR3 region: CASSLSGVGTDTQYF. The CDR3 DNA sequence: TGTGCCAGCAGTTTGTCAGGGGTTGGCACAGATACGCAGTATTTT.

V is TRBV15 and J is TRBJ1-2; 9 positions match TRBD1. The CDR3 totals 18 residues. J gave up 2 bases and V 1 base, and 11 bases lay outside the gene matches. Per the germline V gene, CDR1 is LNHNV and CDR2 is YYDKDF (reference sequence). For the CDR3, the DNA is TGTGCCACCAGCAGAGCGATGGGGACAGGGAAGGGAAACTATGGCTACACCTTC. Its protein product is CATSRAMGTGKGNYGYTF. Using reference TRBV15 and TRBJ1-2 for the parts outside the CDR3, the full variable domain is DAMVIQNPRYQVTQFGKPVTLSCSQTLNHNVMYWYQQKSSQAPKLLFHYYDKDFNNEADTPDNFQSRRPNTSFCFLDIRSPGLGDTAMYLCATSRAMGTGKGNYGYTFGSGTRLTVV.

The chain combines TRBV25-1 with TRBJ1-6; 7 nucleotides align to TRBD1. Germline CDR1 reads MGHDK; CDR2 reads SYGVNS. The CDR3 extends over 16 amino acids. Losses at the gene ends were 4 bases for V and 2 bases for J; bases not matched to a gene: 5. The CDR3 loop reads CASSGAGTAYNSPLHF. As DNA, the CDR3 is TGTGCCAGCAGTGGAGCCGGGACAGCCTATAATTCACCCCTCCACTTT.

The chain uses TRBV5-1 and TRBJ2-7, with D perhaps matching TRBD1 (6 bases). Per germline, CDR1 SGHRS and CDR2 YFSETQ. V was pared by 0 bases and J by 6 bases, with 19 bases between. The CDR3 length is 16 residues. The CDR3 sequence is CASSLASGEPRGEQYF. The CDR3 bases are TGCGCCAGCAGCTTGGCAAGCGGAGAGCCCAGGGGCGAGCAGTACTTC.

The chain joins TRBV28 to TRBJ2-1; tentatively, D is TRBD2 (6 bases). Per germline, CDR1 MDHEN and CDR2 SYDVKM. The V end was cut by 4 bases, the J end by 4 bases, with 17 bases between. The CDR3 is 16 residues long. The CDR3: CASSSLSSGVYNEQFF. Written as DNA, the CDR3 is TGTGCCAGCAGTTCCCTGTCGTCGGGAGTTTACAATGAGCAGTTCTTC.

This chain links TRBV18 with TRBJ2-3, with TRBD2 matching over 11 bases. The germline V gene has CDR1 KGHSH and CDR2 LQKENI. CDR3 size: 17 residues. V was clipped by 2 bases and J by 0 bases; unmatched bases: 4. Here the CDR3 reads CASSPWTSGFSTDTQYF. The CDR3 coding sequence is TGTGCCAGCTCACCATGGACTAGCGGGTTTAGCACAGATACGCAGTATTTT.

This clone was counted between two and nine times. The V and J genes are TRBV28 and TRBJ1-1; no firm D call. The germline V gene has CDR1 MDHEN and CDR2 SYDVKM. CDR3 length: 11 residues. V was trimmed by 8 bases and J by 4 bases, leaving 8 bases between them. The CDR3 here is CASPRGTEAFF. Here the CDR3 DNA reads TGTGCCAGCCCCCGAGGCACTGAAGCTTTCTTT. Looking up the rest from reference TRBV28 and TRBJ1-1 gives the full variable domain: DVKVTQSSRYLVKRTGEKVFLECVQDMDHENMFWYRQDPGLGLRLIYFSYDVKMKEKGDIPEGYSVSREKKERFSLILESASTNQTSMYLCASPRGTEAFFGQGTRLTVV.

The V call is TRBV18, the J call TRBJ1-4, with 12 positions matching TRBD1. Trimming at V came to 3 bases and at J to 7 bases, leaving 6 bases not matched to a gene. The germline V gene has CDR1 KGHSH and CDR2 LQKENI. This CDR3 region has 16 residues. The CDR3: CASSPGDRGRGEKLFF. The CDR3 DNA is TGTGCCAGCTCACCTGGGGACAGGGGGCGCGGTGAAAAACTGTTTTTT.

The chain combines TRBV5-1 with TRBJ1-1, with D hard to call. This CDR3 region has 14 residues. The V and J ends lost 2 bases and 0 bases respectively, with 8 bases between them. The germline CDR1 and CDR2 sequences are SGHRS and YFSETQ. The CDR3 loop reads CASSFWQMNTEAFF. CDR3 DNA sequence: TGCGCCAGCAGCTTCTGGCAGATGAACACTGAAGCTTTCTTT.

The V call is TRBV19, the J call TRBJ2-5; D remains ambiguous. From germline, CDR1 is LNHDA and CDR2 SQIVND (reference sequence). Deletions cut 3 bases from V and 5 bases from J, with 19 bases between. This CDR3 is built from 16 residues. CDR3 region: CASSMMAARGLETQYF. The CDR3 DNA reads TGTGCCAGTAGTATGATGGCTGCAAGAGGTTTGGAGACCCAGTACTTC.

The CDR3 coding sequence is TGCGCCAGCAGTGAGTCTAGCGGAGCCTACGAGCAGTACTTC. Amino acids: CASSESSGAYEQYF. J is TRBJ2-7 and V is TRBV10-1; D perhaps matches TRBD2 (6 bases). Germline CDR1 reads WNHNN; CDR2 reads SYGVQD (reference sequence). This CDR3 has 14 amino acids. V gave up 0 bases and J gave up 2 bases, with 8 bases separating them.

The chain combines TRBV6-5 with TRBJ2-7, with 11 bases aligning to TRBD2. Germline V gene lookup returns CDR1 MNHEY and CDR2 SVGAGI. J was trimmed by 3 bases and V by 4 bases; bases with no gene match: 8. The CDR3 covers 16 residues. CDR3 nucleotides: TGTGCCAGCAGTTTGGGGACTAGCGGACATTACTACGAGCAGTACTTC. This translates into CASSLGTSGHYYEQYF.